The 29 T cell receptor beta chains listed next were all sequenced from one sample in a study of CD8+ T cells in alopecia areata. Isolated RNA was reverse transcribed into cDNA used as the sequencing template. TCRdb keeps only in-frame clones here, not all; method: immunoSEQ multiplex PCR. The sample shows about 110,000 clones, about four fifths of them seen only once. Treatment here: oral pan-JAK inhibitor, 5-10 mg twice daily. The specimen comprised CD8+ T cells sorted from blood, sampled at week 24, from a patient treated with tofacitinib. The receptors here all came from a human donor with alopecia areata.

This sequence joins TRBV19 and TRBJ2-1; D may match TRBD1 or TRBD2 (5 bases each). This CDR3 is built from 16 residues. The V and J ends lost 6 bases and 0 bases respectively, with 15 bases between them. Germline V gene sequence: CDR1 LNHDA, CDR2 SQIVND (reference sequence). The CDR3 loop reads CASRGKGRVSYNEQFF. The CDR3 DNA reads as TGTGCCAGTAGGGGTAAGGGACGGGTCTCCTACAATGAGCAGTTCTTC.

This clone was seen a few times. The rearrangement links TRBV6-6 to TRBJ2-5; 7 bases agree with TRBD1. V lost 3 bases, J lost 7 bases, and 14 bases stayed unmatched. The CDR3 extends over 16 amino acids. CDR1 is MNHNY, CDR2 SVGAGI, per germline (reference sequence). The CDR3 DNA follows: TGTGCCAGCAGTTATTCGACAGGGCGCCAATTTGGGACCCAGTACTTC. Its protein product is CASSYSTGRQFGTQYF.

In its sample, this clone was seen a few times. The V gene is TRBV29-1, the J gene TRBJ2-1, with D unclear. V was trimmed by 6 bases and J by 2 bases, leaving 11 bases between them. CDR1 is SQVTM, CDR2 ANQGSEA, per germline. The length of the CDR3 is 13 residues. The CDR3 region has the DNA TGCAGCGTGCGCGTAGGACCCTACAATGAGCAGTTCTTC. Protein: CSVRVGPYNEQFF.

The chain recombines TRBV4-1 with TRBJ2-7; the D gene is possibly TRBD2 (6 bases). The germline V gene encodes CDR1 MGHRA and CDR2 YSYEKL. The CDR3 consists of 13 residues. V lost 4 bases and J lost 4, with 11 bases in between. Here the CDR3 DNA reads TGCGCCAGCAGCCCGGGACTTGGTTACGAGCAGTACTTC. The encoded protein is CASSPGLGYEQYF.

V usage is TRBV5-1 and J usage is TRBJ2-3, with unresolved D. CDR1 is SGHRS, CDR2 YFSETQ, per germline. Trimming took off 4 bases at V and 3 bases at J, with 12 bases between the two ends. The CDR3 is 14 residues long. CDR3 protein: CASSPRWSTDTQYF. The CDR3 nucleotides read TGCGCCAGCAGCCCAAGATGGTCAACAGATACGCAGTATTTT. Filled out from reference TRBV5-1 and TRBJ2-3, the complete variable domain reads KAGVTQTPRYLIKTRGQQVTLSCSPISGHRSVSWYQQTPGQGLQFLFEYFSETQRNKGNFPGRFSGRQFSNSRSEMNVSTLELGDSALYLCASSPRWSTDTQYFGPGTRLTVL.

Comment on this clone: Additional DNA sequences in this sample encode the identical CDR3. The chain uses TRBV5-5 and TRBJ1-1; TRBD1 aligns across 8 bases. The CDR3 sequence is 13 residues long. CDR1 is SGHKS and CDR2 is YYEKEE in the germline V gene (reference sequence). Trimming removed 4 bases from V and 4 bases from J; junction bases left unmatched: 3. The CDR3 DNA is TGTGCCAGCAGCATGACAGGGGTCACTGAAGCTTTCTTT. This codes for CASSMTGVTEAFF. The full variable domain, in which reference TRBV5-5 and TRBJ1-1 provide the parts outside the CDR3, is DAGVTQSPTHLIKTRGQQVTLRCSPISGHKSVSWYQQVLGQGPQFIFQYYEKEERGRGNFPDRFSARQFPNYSSELNVNALLLGDSALYLCASSMTGVTEAFFGQGTRLTVV.

This clone was detected a few times. Different DNA sequences within this sample yield the same CDR3. The chain has TRBV28 and TRBJ2-3; D unclear. CDR3 length: 11 residues. With 5 bases removed from V and 3 bases from J, the gap between germline ends came to 3 bases. Germline CDR1 reads MDHEN; CDR2 reads SYDVKM. CDR3 sequence (DNA): TGTGCCAGCAGTCTGACAGATACGCAGTATTTT. It encodes CASSLTDTQYF.

The CDR3 DNA sequence: TGTGCCAGTAGTCCCCACAGGGAGGGGGAAGCCAAAAACATTCAGTACTTC. It codes for CASSPHREGEAKNIQYF. The genes are TRBV19 and TRBJ2-4, with a possible D match to TRBD2 (7 bases). Trimming took 5 bases from V and 0 from J, leaving 17 bases between them. The CDR3 covers 17 residues. Germline CDR1 and CDR2: LNHDA and SQIVND (reference sequence).

This chain connects TRBV4-3 to TRBJ2-3; TRBD1 is a possible D gene (7 bases). Trimming stripped 3 bases from V and 3 bases from J, with 13 bases between. CDR3 size: 15 residues. The germline V gene has CDR1 LGHNA and CDR2 YSLEER. Here the CDR3 DNA reads TGCGCCAGCAGCCACCCCGCAGGGGGGACAGATACGCAGTATTTT. Translated: CASSHPAGGTDTQYF.

CDR3 amino acids: CASSLVGLEQYF. The CDR3 DNA sequence: TGTGCCAGCAGCTTAGTGGGTCTGGAGCAGTACTTC. The chain employs TRBV7-9 and TRBJ2-7; D is uncertain. Trimming cost V 1 base and J 7 bases, with 8 bases left between them. This CDR3 region has 12 residues. Germline V gene lookup returns CDR1 SEHNR and CDR2 FQNEAQ (reference sequence).

This clone came up a few times. The rearrangement links TRBV7-9 to TRBJ2-1; 11 positions match TRBD2. V was pared by 5 bases and J by 10 bases, with 13 bases of the junction left unmatched. CDR3 length: 16 amino acids. The germline V gene encodes CDR1 SEHNR and CDR2 FQNEAQ (reference sequence). The CDR3 region has the DNA TGTGCCAGCAGCCCCCCGCTAGCGGGGGGCCGGGGAGAGCAGTTCTTC. This codes for CASSPPLAGGRGEQFF.

V gene TRBV4-3 combines with J gene TRBJ2-1; D could derive from TRBD1 or TRBD2 (6 bases each). There are 16 residues in the CDR3. The V gene's germline CDR1 is LGHNA and CDR2 YSLEER. Trimming stripped 0 bases from V and 7 bases from J, with 16 bases between. The CDR3 sequence is CASSQDPGARVNEQFF. CDR3 DNA sequence: TGCGCCAGCAGCCAAGATCCGGGGGCCCGCGTGAATGAGCAGTTCTTC.

The V and J genes are TRBV30 and TRBJ2-3, with 9 bases matching TRBD2. V gave up 1 base and J gave up 0 bases; unmatched junction bases: 5. This CDR3 has 16 amino acids. Germline V gene lookup returns CDR1 GTSNPN and CDR2 SVGIG (reference sequence). CDR3 DNA sequence: TGTGCCTGGAGTGCAGGAGCGGGGGGAAGCACAGATACGCAGTATTTT. This translates into CAWSAGAGGSTDTQYF.

The CDR3: CSVSGFQAYEQYF. In DNA, the CDR3 is TGCAGCGTTTCTGGTTTCCAGGCCTACGAGCAGTACTTC. V usage is TRBV29-1 and J usage is TRBJ2-7; D ambiguous. CDR1 is SQVTM and CDR2 is ANQGSEA in the germline V gene. V shed 5 bases and J shed 2 bases, with 13 bases lying between them. CDR3 length: 13 residues.

Only a few counts were recorded for this clone. The chain links TRBV4-3 to TRBJ2-7, with TRBD1 as a possible D gene (7 bases). Trimming removed 0 bases from V and 4 bases from J, with 19 bases in between. The CDR3 length is 17 residues. Per germline, CDR1 LGHNA and CDR2 YSLEER. The CDR3 loop reads CASSQERAGRGAYEQYF. The CDR3, as DNA: TGCGCCAGCAGCCAAGAAAGGGCGGGCAGGGGGGCTTACGAGCAGTACTTC.

This CDR3 is CASSISRGRSEQYF. CDR3 in DNA: TGTGCCAGCAGCATAAGCAGGGGAAGGAGCGAGCAGTACTTC. The chain has TRBV14 and TRBJ2-7, with TRBD1 as a possible D gene (6 bases). V lost 5 bases and J lost 6, with 17 bases in between. The CDR3 spans 14 residues. Germline values: CDR1 SGHDN, CDR2 FVKESK. The whole variable domain, filled in from reference TRBV14 and TRBJ2-7, reads EAGVTQFPSHSVIEKGQTVTLRCDPISGHDNLYWYRRVMGKEIKFLLHFVKESKQDESGMPNNRFLAERTGGTYSTLKVQPAELEDSGVYFCASSISRGRSEQYFGPGTRLTVT.

The chain recombines TRBV4-2 with TRBJ1-2, with 7 positions matching TRBD1. The trim removed 0 bases at V and 4 bases at J, leaving 5 bases unmatched. Germline lookup yields CDR1 LGHNA and CDR2 YNFKEQ. This CDR3 has 15 residues. This CDR3 reads CASSQDEGASYGYTF. In DNA form, the CDR3 reads TGTGCCAGCAGCCAAGATGAGGGGGCAAGCTATGGCTACACCTTC.

The chain's CDR3 is CASSQSGGGDYGYTF. Here the CDR3 DNA reads TGCGCCAGCAGTCAATCGGGGGGAGGTGACTATGGCTACACCTTC. V gene TRBV23-1 combines with J gene TRBJ1-2, with a tentative D call TRBD1 (5 bases). TRBV23-1 is annotated as an ORF whose role is uncertain. The ends were cut back, 0 bases at V and 3 bases at J, with 11 bases in the middle. The CDR3 totals 15 residues.

The gene calls are TRBV30 and TRBJ1-1; D remains unclear. This CDR3 is 11 amino acids long. Trimming shortened V by 1 base and J by 6 bases, and 6 bases separated the two germline ends. The germline V gene has CDR1 GTSNPN and CDR2 SVGIG (reference sequence). The CDR3: CAWSAGPEAFF. CDR3 DNA: TGTGCCTGGAGTGCGGGCCCTGAAGCTTTCTTT.

The V gene is TRBV6-5, the J gene TRBJ1-1; 7 bases align to TRBD1. The CDR3 loop spans 13 amino acids. Germline-derived CDR1 and CDR2 are MNHEY and SVGAGI. V shed 2 bases and J 4 bases; nucleotides not matched to a gene: 1. The CDR3 loop is CASSYTGVTEAFF. CDR3 DNA: TGTGCCAGCAGTTACACAGGGGTCACTGAAGCTTTCTTT.

This chain uses TRBV11-2 with TRBJ1-1, with D possibly being TRBD1 (5 bases). Germline lookup yields CDR1 SGHAT and CDR2 FQNNGV. There are 15 residues in the CDR3. V was pared by 5 bases and J by 1 base, with 14 bases between. The CDR3, as DNA: TGTGCCAGCAGCCGCACGACAGTAAAGAACACTGAAGCTTTCTTT. It codes for CASSRTTVKNTEAFF.

This sequence joins TRBV27 and TRBJ2-7; no firm D call. V lost 4 bases, J lost 4 bases, and 17 bases lay in between. The CDR3 is made up of 15 amino acids. Germline V gives CDR1 MNHEY, CDR2 SMNVEV (reference sequence). CDR3 in amino acids: CASSSSSGHTYEQYF. CDR3 bases: TGTGCCAGCAGTTCGTCATCGGGCCACACTTACGAGCAGTACTTC.

CDR3 sequence (DNA): TGTGCCAGCAGCTTAGATGGGGGGGAATCCTACGAGCAGTACTTC. Protein product: CASSLDGGESYEQYF. This rearrangement joins TRBV7-9 to TRBJ2-7; 7 nucleotides match TRBD2. In germline, CDR1 is SEHNR, CDR2 FQNEAQ (reference sequence). This CDR3 comprises 15 residues. Germline trimming cut 1 base from V and 1 base from J; bases unmatched to any gene: 4.

The rearrangement links TRBV29-1 to TRBJ1-2; D call uncertain. There are 12 residues in the CDR3. Between the trimmed V and J ends, which lost 6 bases and 4 bases, there was a span of 12 bases. Germline V CDR1 and CDR2: SQVTM, ANQGSEA. This CDR3 reads CSVGGMTYGYTF. CDR3 nucleotide sequence: TGCAGCGTCGGCGGCATGACCTATGGCTACACCTTC.

The chain links TRBV15 to TRBJ1-2, with 7 bases that match TRBD1. The junction had 9 bases not matched to a gene; V was cut back by 2 bases and J by 6 bases. From germline, CDR1 is LNHNV and CDR2 YYDKDF (reference sequence). This CDR3 contains 15 residues. CDR3 loop: CATSRLLDRANGYTF. In DNA, the CDR3 is TGTGCCACCAGCAGACTTCTAGACAGGGCCAATGGCTACACCTTC.

V is TRBV7-2 and J is TRBJ2-5, with D possibly TRBD2 on 6 matching bases. The V end was cut by 6 bases, the J end by 5 bases, with 19 bases between. The CDR3 is made up of 15 amino acids. CDR1 is SGHTA and CDR2 is FQGNSA in the germline V gene. CDR3 in DNA: TGTGCCAGCAGGTCCGGGCCTACGAGCGGGGAGACCCAGTACTTC. Translated: CASRSGPTSGETQYF.

The rearrangement links TRBV4-1 to TRBJ2-7; TRBD2 might be the D (5 bases). This CDR3 region has 17 residues. V dropped 0 bases and J dropped 3 bases, with 18 bases sitting between them. Germline CDR1 is MGHRA and CDR2 is YSYEKL. This chain's CDR3 is CASSQDLIGDGFYEQYF. In DNA, the CDR3 is TGCGCCAGCAGCCAAGATTTAATCGGGGATGGTTTCTACGAGCAGTACTTC.

This clone is a singleton in its sample. The chain recombines TRBV7-9 with TRBJ1-1, with D possibly matching TRBD1 (6 bases). CDR1 and CDR2 from the germline V gene are SEHNR and FQNEAQ (reference sequence). The CDR3 covers 13 residues. V was pared by 5 bases and J by 1 base, with 8 bases between. The CDR3 region is CASSPTGNTEAFF. CDR3 DNA sequence: TGTGCCAGCAGCCCGACAGGGAACACTGAAGCTTTCTTT.

This clone was counted only a few times. V and J are TRBV25-1 and TRBJ2-3; no firm D call. The CDR3 extends over 12 amino acids. Between the trimmed V and J ends, which lost 7 bases and 4 bases, there was a span of 9 bases. The V gene's germline CDR1 is MGHDK and CDR2 SYGVNS. CDR3: CASNNPADTQYF. The CDR3 DNA is TGTGCCAGCAACAATCCCGCAGATACGCAGTATTTT.